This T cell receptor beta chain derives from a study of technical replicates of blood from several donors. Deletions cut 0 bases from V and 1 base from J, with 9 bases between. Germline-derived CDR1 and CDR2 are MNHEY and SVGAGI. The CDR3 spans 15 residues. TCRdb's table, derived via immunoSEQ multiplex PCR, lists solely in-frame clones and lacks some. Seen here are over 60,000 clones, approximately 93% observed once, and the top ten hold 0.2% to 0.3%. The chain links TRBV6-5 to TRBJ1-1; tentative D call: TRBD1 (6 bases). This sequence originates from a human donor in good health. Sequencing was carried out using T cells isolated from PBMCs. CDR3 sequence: CASSYSGRGNTEAFF. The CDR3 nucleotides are TGTGCCAGCAGTTACTCCGGCAGGGGGAACACTGAAGCTTTCTTT.